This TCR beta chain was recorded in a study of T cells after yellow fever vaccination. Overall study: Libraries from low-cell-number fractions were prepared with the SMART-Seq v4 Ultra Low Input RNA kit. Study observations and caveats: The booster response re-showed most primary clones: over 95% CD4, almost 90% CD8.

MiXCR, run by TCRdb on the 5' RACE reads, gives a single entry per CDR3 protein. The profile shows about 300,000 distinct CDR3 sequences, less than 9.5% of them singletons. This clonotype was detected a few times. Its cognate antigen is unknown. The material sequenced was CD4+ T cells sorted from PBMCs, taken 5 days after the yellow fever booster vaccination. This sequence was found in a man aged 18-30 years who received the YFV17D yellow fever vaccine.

CDR3 in amino acids: CASSLAAGTSSYNEQFF. The CDR3 region has the DNA TGCGCCAGCAGCTTGGCTGCAGGAACAAGCTCCTACAATGAGCAGTTCTTC. The chain carries TRBV5-1 and TRBJ2-1; D call uncertain. CDR1 and CDR2 (germline): SGHRS, YFSETQ. Trimming stripped 0 bases from V and 0 bases from J, with 13 bases between. The CDR3 runs 17 residues.